The sequence of this T cell receptor beta chain was determined in a study of T cell responses to AZD1222 COVID-19 vaccine. In regard to this clone: The antigen is unknown.

Findings and limits, study-wide: Clonal diversity was possibly underestimated; the donors were predominantly white British and more often female. The breadth and depth of Spike-specific TCRs increased once two AZD1222 doses had been given. The study sampled repertoires only after the peak T cell response.

Germline V CDR1 and CDR2: WSHSY, SAAADI. V lost 0 bases to trimming and J lost 1 base, with 10 bases between them. This CDR3 region has 15 residues. Profiling relied on immunoSEQ multiplex PCR, and the TCRdb table lists in-frame clones only, not all of them. The repertoire consists of 70,000 to 95,000 clones, with around 84% occurring once and the leading ten covering about 6%. The chain carries TRBV10-2 and TRBJ2-7; D gene ambiguous. The material sequenced was peripheral blood, taken 28 days after the second AZD1222 dose. This TCR derives from an adult who received the AZD1222 COVID-19 vaccine. CDR3: CASSESRPESYEQYF. Here the CDR3 DNA reads TGCGCCAGCAGTGAGTCAAGGCCGGAGTCCTACGAGCAGTACTTC.